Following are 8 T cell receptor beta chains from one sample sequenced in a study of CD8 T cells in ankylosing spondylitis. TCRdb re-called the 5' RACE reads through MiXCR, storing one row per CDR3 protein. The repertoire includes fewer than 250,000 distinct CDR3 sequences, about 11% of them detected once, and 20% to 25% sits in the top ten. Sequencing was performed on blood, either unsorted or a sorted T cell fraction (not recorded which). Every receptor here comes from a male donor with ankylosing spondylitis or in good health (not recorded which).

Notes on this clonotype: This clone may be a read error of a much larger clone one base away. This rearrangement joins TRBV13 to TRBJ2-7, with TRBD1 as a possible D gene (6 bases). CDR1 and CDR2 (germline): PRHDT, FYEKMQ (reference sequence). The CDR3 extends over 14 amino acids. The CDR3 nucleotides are TGTGCCAGCGGCTTCGGCAGGGGTCCCTACGAGCAGTACTTC. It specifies CASGFGRGPYEQYF.

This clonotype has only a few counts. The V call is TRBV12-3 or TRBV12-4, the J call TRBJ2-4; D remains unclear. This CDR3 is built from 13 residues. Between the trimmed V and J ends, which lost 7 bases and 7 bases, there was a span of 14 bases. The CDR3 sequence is CASKFAQSNIQYF. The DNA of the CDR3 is TGTGCCAGCAAGTTCGCCCAAAGTAACATTCAGTACTTC.

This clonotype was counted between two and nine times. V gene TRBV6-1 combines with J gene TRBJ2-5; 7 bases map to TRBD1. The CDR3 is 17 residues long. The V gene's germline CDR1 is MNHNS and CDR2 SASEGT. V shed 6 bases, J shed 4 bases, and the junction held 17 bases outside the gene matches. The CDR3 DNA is TGTGCCAGCAGCCCGACCGAGAAAGACAGGGCAGGAGAGACCCAGTACTTC. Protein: CASSPTEKDRAGETQYF.

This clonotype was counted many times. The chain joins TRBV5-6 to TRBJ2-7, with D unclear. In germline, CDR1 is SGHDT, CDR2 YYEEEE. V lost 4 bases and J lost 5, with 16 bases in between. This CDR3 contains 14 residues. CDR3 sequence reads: CASSPDTSLHEQYF. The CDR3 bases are TGTGCCAGCAGCCCCGACACCTCCTTGCACGAGCAGTACTTC. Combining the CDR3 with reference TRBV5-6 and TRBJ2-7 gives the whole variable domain DAGVTQSPTHLIKTRGQQVTLRCSPKSGHDTVSWYQQALGQGPQFIFQYYEEEERQRGNFPDRFSGHQFPNYSSELNVNALLLGDSALYLCASSPDTSLHEQYFGPGTRLTVT.

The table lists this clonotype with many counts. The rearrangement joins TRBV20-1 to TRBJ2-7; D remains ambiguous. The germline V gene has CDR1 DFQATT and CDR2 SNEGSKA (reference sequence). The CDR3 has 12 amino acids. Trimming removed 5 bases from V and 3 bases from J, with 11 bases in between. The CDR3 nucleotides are TGCAGTGCTCTCACCTCCTACTACGAGCAGTACTTC. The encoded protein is CSALTSYYEQYF.

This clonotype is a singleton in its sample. This CDR3 reads CASSFGSGGADTQYF. CDR3 in DNA: TGTGCCAGCAGCTTCGGTAGCGGGGGGGCAGATACGCAGTATTTT. This chain uses TRBV7-2 with TRBJ2-3; 11 bases fit TRBD2. Trimming removed 3 bases from V and 4 bases from J; junction bases left unmatched: 3. The CDR3 spans 15 residues. Germline loops: CDR1 SGHTA, CDR2 FQGNSA.

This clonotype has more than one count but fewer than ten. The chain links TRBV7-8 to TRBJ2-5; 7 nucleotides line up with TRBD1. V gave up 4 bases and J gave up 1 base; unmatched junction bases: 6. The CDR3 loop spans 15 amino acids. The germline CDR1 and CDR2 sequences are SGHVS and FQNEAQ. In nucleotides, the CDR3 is TGTGCCAGCAGCTCCCGGGACAGTTTCCAAGAGACCCAGTACTTC. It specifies CASSSRDSFQETQYF. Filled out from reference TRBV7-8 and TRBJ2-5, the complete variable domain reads GAGVSQSPRYKVAKRGQDVALRCDPISGHVSLFWYQQALGQGPEFLTYFQNEAQLDKSGLPSDRFFAERPEGSVSTLKIQRTQQEDSAVYLCASSSRDSFQETQYFGPGTRLLVL.

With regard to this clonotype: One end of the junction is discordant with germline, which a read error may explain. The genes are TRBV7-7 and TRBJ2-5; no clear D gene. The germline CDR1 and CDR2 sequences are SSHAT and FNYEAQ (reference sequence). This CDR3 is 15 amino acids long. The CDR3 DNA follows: TGTGCTAGCAGCTCCTCGAGTTTCCGCCAAGAGACCCAGTACTTC. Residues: CASSSSSFRQETQYF.